A selection of T cell receptor beta chains follows, all from one sample in a study of cytomegalovirus exposure and HLA in healthy donors. Clones were sequenced by immunoSEQ multiplex PCR, and TCRdb holds only the in-frame ones, with some missing. The repertoire holds a few hundred thousand clones, with roughly 88% as singletons. Sequencing was performed on PBMCs. The source is a woman in her 30s in good health and CMV-seropositive. CDR3s include the opening cysteine and the closing phenylalanine or tryptophan. The order of the fields is J gene, D gene, clone size, V gene, CDR3 DNA, CDR3 protein. The D gene is left open where the match is weak. Some rows mark clone size as missing; the rest say once, few, many or name a class of expanded clone.

TRBJ2-1 TRBD1 many TRBV6-1 TGTGCCAGCAGTGAGATACAGGGGGAGAGCAATGAGCAGTTCTTC CASSEIQGESNEQFF
TRBJ2-5 . . TRBV4-1 TGCGCCAGCAGCCAGCCAGGTCTGAAGACCCAGTACTTC CASSQPGLKTQYF
TRBJ2-5 . . TRBV4-3 TGCGCCAGCAGCGCTAGCCAGGGGTTAGGCGAGACCCAGTACTTC CASSASQGLGETQYF
TRBJ1-1 . . TRBV6-1 TGTGCCAGCGGGAGGGGGAACACTGAAGCTTTCTTT CASGRGNTEAFF
TRBJ1-3 . once TRBV6-5 TGTGCCAGCATTAAGGACACAGGCTCTGGAAACACCATATATTTT CASIKDTGSGNTIYF
TRBJ2-7 TRBD1 . TRBV6-5 TGTGCCAGCTCTTATGGACAGGGATTAACCTACGAGCAGTACTTC CASSYGQGLTYEQYF
TRBJ1-1 . . TRBV4-1 TGCGCCAGCAGCCAAGAAAAGAGGGCAGGTTACTCTGAAGCTTTCTTT CASSQEKRAGYSEAFF
TRBJ2-3 . . TRBV5-1 TGCGCCCTCCGACACCGCCCTGGCACAGATACGCAGTATTTT CALRHRPGTDTQYF
TRBJ2-7 TRBD2 few TRBV2 TGTGCCAGCAGTGAGGGCGGGAGGGCCCACGAGCAGTACTTC CASSEGGRAHEQYF
TRBJ2-5 . . TRBV27 TGTGCCAGCAGTTTATTTTCGGGGGCTCGGGAGACCCAGTACTTC CASSLFSGARETQYF
TRBJ1-1 TRBD1 . TRBV27 TGTGCCAGCAGTTTAGATACAGGGGCGGGCACTGAAGCTTTCTTT CASSLDTGAGTEAFF
TRBJ1-2 . few TRBV29-1 TGCTGCGACTCATCGCCCGGTGGCTACACCTTC CCDSSPGGYTF
TRBJ2-1 TRBD1 . TRBV5-1 TGCGCCAGCAGCTTGACGGGACAGGGCTACAATGAGCAGTTCTTC CASSLTGQGYNEQFF
TRBJ2-1 TRBD2 . TRBV2 TGTGCCAGCAGGGTGGGACTAGCGGGTGGCCACAATGAGCAGTTCTTC CASRVGLAGGHNEQFF
TRBJ2-5 . . TRBV4-1 TGCGCCAGCAGCCAAGACGGACTGACACTAACCCAGTACTTC CASSQDGLTLTQYF
TRBJ2-7 TRBD1 . TRBV28 TGTGCCAGCAGCTACCTGACAGGGGCGTTTGGGGAGCAGTACTTC CASSYLTGAFGEQYF
TRBJ2-7 . . TRBV10-3 TGTGCCATCAGTGAGTCGTGGGTATCTCCGACGCAGACAAAATCCTACGAGCAGTACTTC CAISESWVSPTQTKSYEQYF
TRBJ1-1 . . TRBV7-9 TGTGCCAGCAGCTCCGGGGGCCTGGTCACTGAAGCTTTCTTT CASSSGGLVTEAFF
TRBJ2-3 . . TRBV6-5 TGTGCCAGCAGTTACACAGGGACGGGCACAGATACGCAGTATTTT CASSYTGTGTDTQYF
TRBJ2-3 . many TRBV7-9 TGTGCCAGCAGCTTCACGACCCGGGGAGTGGGAAGCACAGATACGCAGTATTTT CASSFTTRGVGSTDTQYF
TRBJ2-7 . . TRBV19 TGTGCCAGTAGTATAGTGGGCAGGGGGGTCTACGAGCAGTACTTC CASSIVGRGVYEQYF
TRBJ1-1 . . TRBV5-4 TGTGCCAGCAGCTTGATGAGCACTGAAGCTTTCTTT CASSLMSTEAFF
TRBJ2-3 . once TRBV29-1 TGCAGCGTTGAATCTAGCTTTAGCACAGATACGCAGTATTTT CSVESSFSTDTQYF
TRBJ1-1 . . TRBV7-8 TGTGCCAGCAGCCGAATATCAAGGAACACTGAAGCTTTCTTT CASSRISRNTEAFF
TRBJ2-2 . . TRBV9 TGTGCCAGCAGCAGAGCCCGGGATTTTGGGGTCACCGGGGAGCTGTTTTTT CASSRARDFGVTGELFF
TRBJ2-1 . . TRBV7-2 TGTGCCAGCAGCTTAAATGGCGGAACCTACAATGAGCAGTTCTTC CASSLNGGTYNEQFF
TRBJ2-7 . . TRBV6-1 TGTGCCAGCAGTGAATCCTACATGAGCTCCTACGAGCAGTACTTC CASSESYMSSYEQYF
TRBJ2-1 TRBD2 . TRBV7-8 TGTGCCAGCAGTATTAGCGGGCGGGAGCAGTTCTTC CASSISGREQFF
TRBJ1-1 TRBD1 . TRBV30 TGTGCCTGGAGTGTGGGGACAGGGTACGACACTGAAGCTTTCTTT CAWSVGTGYDTEAFF
TRBJ1-2 . . TRBV5-1 TGCGCCAGCACCCCGACGTCGGTCAGATCTAACTATGGCTACACCTTC CASTPTSVRSNYGYTF
TRBJ1-2 . . TRBV4-1 TGCGCCAGCAGCCACTCAGGGTCTTCGAGCTATGGCTACACCTTC CASSHSGSSSYGYTF
TRBJ2-1 . . TRBV15 TGTGCCACCAGCAGAGATGGGATACGCGAGCAGTTCTTC CATSRDGIREQFF
TRBJ1-1 . . TRBV6-5 TGTGCCACCCTAGAGATTGGGCAGGCTGAAGCTTTCTTT CATLEIGQAEAFF
TRBJ1-2 TRBD1 . TRBV4-1 TGCGCCAGCAGCCAGGAACAGGGGGCCTATGGCTACACCTTC CASSQEQGAYGYTF
TRBJ1-2 . . TRBV6-5 TGTGCCAGCAGTTTCGACGACAACTATGGCTACACCTTC CASSFDDNYGYTF
TRBJ2-5 TRBD1 . TRBV27 TGTGCCAGCAGTCTAAGGACAGGAAGAGAGACCCAGTACTTC CASSLRTGRETQYF
TRBJ2-2 . . TRBV27 TGTGCCAGCAGTTTATCATGGGTCACCGGGGAGCTGTTTTTT CASSLSWVTGELFF
TRBJ2-7 TRBD1 . TRBV19 TGTGCCAGTGGGGGACAGGGGGCGGCCGAGCAGTACTTC CASGGQGAAEQYF